This entry features one T cell receptor (beta chain) sequence. Its antigen is as yet unknown. These data are taken from a study of glioma-infiltrating T cells. Amplification of TCR alpha and beta CDR3 regions from RNA used iRepertoire nested multiplex PCR. TCRdb re-called the multiplex PCR reads with MiXCR, one entry per CDR3 protein. The sample contains over 120,000 distinct CDR3 sequences, roughly two fifths of which appear only once. V trimming: 7 bases; J trimming: 11 bases; junction bases outside the gene matches: 11. Germline CDR1 reads MNHNS; CDR2 reads SASEGT. CDR3 length equals 13 residues. Study findings and constraints: Above-expected tissue-blood divergence occurred in all gliomas, most in low-grade ones. Only very few CDR3 sequences appeared in both tissue and blood.

This receptor was obtained from a human donor with low-grade glioma or glioblastoma, undergoing nonglioma brain surgery, or in good health (not recorded which). This rearrangement joins TRBV6-1 to TRBJ2-1; 7 nucleotides agree with TRBD2. The sequencing input was glioma tissue, nonneoplastic brain tissue, or PBMCs (not recorded which). CDR3 amino acids: CASTTSGTNKQFF. CDR3 DNA: TGTGCCAGCACCACCTCCGGGACTAATAAGCAGTTCTTC.